These T cell receptor beta chains were read from a single sample in a study of shared clonotypes between healthy human individuals. The data were produced by immunoSEQ multiplex PCR, yet TCRdb's version contains in-frame clones alone and is incomplete. The sample lists about half a million clones; roughly 80% were seen once. Material for sequencing was PBMCs. The receptor source for this set is a woman between 35 and 50 years old in good health. Some clones in this sample may be carry-over from other donors' samples. Both conserved end residues are part of each CDR3.

v_gene	j_gene	CDR3aa
TRBV4-1	TRBJ1-5	CASSQGGGVPRYQPQHF
TRBV29-1	TRBJ2-3	CSVVSGTLGQDTQYF
TRBV5-6	TRBJ2-1	CASSTRTSGPYNEQFF
TRBV19	TRBJ1-1	CASSAGDYGEAFF
TRBV6-1	TRBJ1-4	CASSAGTNEKLFF
TRBV29-1	TRBJ2-3	CSVAGAGGSTDTQYF
TRBV30	TRBJ2-7	CACGGGTVYEQYF
TRBV5-1	TRBJ1-5	CASSHRDGNQPQHF
TRBV7-9	TRBJ2-1	CASSLNRGGSMFYNEQFF
TRBV6-1	TRBJ1-2	CASSDLGGRGGGYTF
TRBV11-3	TRBJ2-1	CASSLDPDYKQFF
TRBV15	TRBJ1-5	CATSRDRSVNQPQHF
TRBV2	TRBJ2-7	CASSGLRLAAAYEQYF
TRBV5-5	TRBJ2-3	CASSLILAGNTDTQYF
TRBV5-8	TRBJ1-5	CASSLQGADQPQHF
TRBV28	TRBJ1-4	CASSYLGQSNEKLFF
TRBV7-9	TRBJ1-1	CASSLGWGFEAFF
TRBV28	TRBJ2-1	CASSLLGRSAYNEQFF
TRBV7-2	TRBJ2-2	CASSPGLAGAVTGELFF
TRBV11-2	TRBJ1-1	CASSLAHVRNTEAFF
TRBV18	TRBJ2-7	CASSPPTAVYEQYF
TRBV27	TRBJ2-3	CASSLPGSTDTQYF
TRBV5-1	TRBJ2-7	CASSSYAGTSSYYEQYF
TRBV2	NA	CASREGLHEQYF
TRBV15	TRBJ2-1	CATSRADRGNEQFF
TRBV10-3	TRBJ1-5	CATGTGADQPQHF
TRBV7-9	TRBJ2-5	CASSAPWGPETQYF
TRBV29-1	TRBJ1-1	CSVEGGGTLEAFF
TRBV6-4	TRBJ2-2	CASSDSPGLNTGELFF
TRBV4-1	TRBJ2-1	CASSPGTSGRPRFF
TRBV28	TRBJ2-7	CASSLQGPYAYEQYF
TRBV11-1	TRBJ2-7	CASSNRDRGRYEQYF
TRBV21-1	TRBJ2-4	CASSLTASGRRKNIQYF
TRBV4-3	TRBJ2-2	CASSQDLGRDGELFF
TRBV9	TRBJ2-1	CASSARLLGIGEQFF
TRBV5-1	TRBJ2-7	CASSLDRRSYEQYF
TRBV10-3	TRBJ2-7	CAISEPTRSYEQYF
TRBV14	NA	CASSQEMRTSFSYEQYF
TRBV6-1	TRBJ1-2	CASSEVDPSFYGYTF
TRBV6-1	TRBJ2-7	CASSRQGESYEQYF
TRBV7-2	TRBJ1-1	CASSLVFGGNTEAFF
TRBV7-9	TRBJ2-5	CASSLGAGGVETQYF
TRBV5-1	TRBJ2-7	CASSLALQQPYEQYF
TRBV11-2	TRBJ1-1	CASSQSGGPEAFF
TRBV29-1	TRBJ2-1	CSVQGPVRTCLYNEQFF
TRBV6-6	TRBJ2-1	CASSGPGQGVNEQFF
TRBV27	TRBJ2-3	CASRAWDTQYF
TRBV5-4	TRBJ1-2	CASSHATPDRVPGYGYTF
TRBV5-1	TRBJ2-2	CASSLVGRRIGELFF
TRBV30	TRBJ2-2	CAATGLAGALHAGELFF
TRBV27	TRBJ2-3	CASSLSILVGADTQYF
TRBV27	NA	CASSLRQASIEQYF
TRBV11-2	TRBJ2-7	CASSKPRDRPYEQYF
TRBV5-6	TRBJ2-1	CASSFRPTGNYNEQFF